Shown below are 21 T cell receptor beta chains from a single sample sequenced in a study of blood T cell repertoires in COVID-19. Sequencing used immunoSEQ multiplex PCR; TCRdb keeps in-frame clones, though not all of them. Among some 66,000 clones listed, 86% were seen once. The sequenced sample was peripheral blood. The receptors stem from a man aged 45-65 years with active COVID-19.

This clone was seen only once. The chain has TRBV2 and TRBJ2-3, with 7 bases that match TRBD2. Trimming took 6 bases from V and 6 from J; bases not matched to a gene: 6. CDR1 and CDR2 (germline): SNHLY, FYNNEI. This CDR3 has 13 residues. CDR3 residues: CASSRLAADTQYF. The CDR3 nucleotides read TGTGCCAGCAGCCGACTAGCAGCTGATACGCAGTATTTT.

CDR3 in amino acids: CASSLRQTGGNEQFF. In DNA form, the CDR3 reads TGTGCCAGCAGCCTAAGACAGACGGGGGGGAATGAGCAGTTCTTC. The gene calls are TRBV7-9 and TRBJ2-1; 8 bases agree with TRBD2. V lost 5 bases to trimming and J lost 7 bases; unmatched junction nucleotides: 10. Germline V CDR1 and CDR2: SEHNR, FQNEAQ (reference sequence). CDR3 size: 15 residues.

The J gene is TRBJ1-3, the V gene TRBV5-1; 10 bases agree with TRBD1. In germline, CDR1 is SGHRS, CDR2 YFSETQ. J lost 3 bases, V lost 3 bases, and 6 bases had no gene match. CDR3 size: 16 residues. The CDR3 reads CASSSLTGGGGNTIYF. CDR3 DNA: TGCGCCAGCAGCTCGCTGACAGGGGGCGGTGGAAACACCATATATTTT.

V usage is TRBV6-5 and J usage is TRBJ1-2; 7 bases agree with TRBD1. This CDR3 region has 13 residues. Germline CDR1 is MNHEY and CDR2 is SVGAGI. The V and J ends lost 6 bases and 2 bases, in that order; junction bases with no gene match: 3. The DNA of the CDR3 is TGTGCCAGCAGCGGGACAGCGAACTATGGCTACACCTTC. It yields the protein CASSGTANYGYTF.

In its sample, this clone was seen once. The chain is built from TRBV9 and TRBJ2-6; 10 bases match TRBD2. The V gene end was trimmed by 4 bases and the J gene end by 0 bases; junction bases not matched to a gene: 7. The germline V gene encodes CDR1 SGDLS and CDR2 YYNGEE. The CDR3 sequence is 18 residues long. In DNA form, the CDR3 reads TGTGCCAGCAGCCCACCTAGCGGGGGACACTCTGGGGCCAACGTCCTGACTTTC. Translation: CASSPPSGGHSGANVLTF. Full variable domain (rest looked up from reference TRBV9 and TRBJ2-6): DSGVTQTPKHLITATGQRVTLRCSPRSGDLSVYWYQQSLDQGLQFLIQYYNGEERAKGNILERFSAQQFPDLHSELNLSSLELGDSALYFCASSPPSGGHSGANVLTFGAGSRLTVL.

The chain has TRBV18 and TRBJ2-5; perhaps TRBD2 as D (5 bases). Germline V gives CDR1 KGHSH, CDR2 LQKENI. V was trimmed by 6 bases and J by 5 bases, leaving 19 bases between them. The CDR3 runs to 15 residues. CDR3 region: CASSYYGGLRETQYF. CDR3 nucleotides: TGTGCCAGCTCCTATTACGGCGGGTTGAGGGAGACCCAGTACTTC.

The rearrangement joins TRBV4-2 to TRBJ1-2, with 9 bases matching TRBD1. V dropped 1 base and J dropped 2; count of bases not matched to a gene: 2. CDR1 and CDR2 (germline): LGHNA, YNFKEQ. The CDR3 consists of 15 residues. The CDR3 region has the DNA TGTGCCAGCAGCCAAGCGGGGACAGGGAACTATGGCTACACCTTC. Translation gives CASSQAGTGNYGYTF.

V is TRBV10-3 and J is TRBJ2-2, with 8 bases aligning to TRBD1. Unmatched junction bases numbered 8, after V lost 7 bases and J lost 1 base. Germline CDR1 and CDR2: ENHRY and SYGVKD. CDR3 size: 16 residues. The CDR3 reads CAINPDRGVNTGELFF. CDR3 DNA: TGTGCCATCAACCCCGACAGGGGCGTGAACACCGGGGAGCTGTTTTTT.

The rearrangement uses TRBV3-1 (or the pseudogene TRBV3-2) and TRBJ2-1; 9 nucleotides match TRBD2. The CDR3 consists of 16 residues. V lost 8 bases, J lost 7 bases, and 15 bases stayed unmatched. Germline CDR1 LGHDT, CDR2 YNNKEL (reference sequence). CDR3 DNA sequence: TGTGCCAGCGGGCAGATAGGGAACAGCGGGAGGAATGAGCAGTTCTTC. Translating gives CASGQIGNSGRNEQFF.

This sequence joins TRBV24-1 and TRBJ1-5; 7 nucleotides align to TRBD1. The CDR3 length is 13 residues. Germline trimming cut 6 bases from V and 7 bases from J; bases unmatched to any gene: 5. From germline, CDR1 is KGHDR and CDR2 SFDVKD. The CDR3 DNA is TGTGCCACCAGTCCGACAGGGACCCAGCCCCAGCATTTT. This codes for CATSPTGTQPQHF.

The chain combines TRBV19 with TRBJ1-1, with D perhaps matching TRBD1 (6 bases). With 3 bases removed from V and 5 bases from J, the gap between germline ends came to 10 bases. Germline CDR1 LNHDA, CDR2 SQIVND (reference sequence). This CDR3 comprises 13 residues. As DNA, the CDR3 is TGTGCCAGTAGTATCAGGGGCATGACTGAAGCTTTCTTT. Translating it yields CASSIRGMTEAFF.

This CDR3 is CASSPGGLAAPRAQYF. DNA for the CDR3: TGTGCCAGCAGCCCCGGGGGACTAGCGGCACCCCGGGCCCAGTACTTC. The V and J genes are TRBV7-8 and TRBJ2-5; 11 nucleotides line up with TRBD2. With 5 bases clipped from V and 9 bases from J, the junction kept 14 bases outside the gene matches. The CDR3 consists of 16 residues. In germline, CDR1 is SGHVS, CDR2 FQNEAQ.

A single count supports this clone. This chain uses TRBV9 with TRBJ1-6; possibly TRBD1 for D (6 bases). Germline V gene data show CDR1 as SGDLS and CDR2 as YYNGEE. The CDR3 is made up of 13 amino acids. The V and J ends lost 3 bases and 8 bases respectively, with 9 bases between them. Here the CDR3 DNA reads TGTGCCAGCAGCGAACAGGGAGATTCACCCCTCCACTTT. Its protein is CASSEQGDSPLHF.

CDR3 DNA: TGCGCCAGCAGCTTGGCCCGGGGTAGCGGGGGCTACGAGCAGTACTTC. As protein: CASSLARGSGGYEQYF. This rearrangement joins TRBV5-1 to TRBJ2-7, with 9 bases matching TRBD2. Germline V gene lookup returns CDR1 SGHRS and CDR2 YFSETQ. The V gene end was trimmed by 0 bases and the J gene end by 3 bases; junction bases not matched to a gene: 7. There are 16 residues in the CDR3.

The V call is TRBV7-2, the J call TRBJ2-5; the D gene is possibly TRBD1 (6 bases). The CDR3 totals 16 residues. The V and J ends lost 3 bases and 0 bases respectively, with 14 bases between them. Germline V gene data show CDR1 as SGHTA and CDR2 as FQGNSA. DNA for the CDR3: TGTGCCAGCAGCTTGGGGGCCCTAGTTCACCAAGAGACCCAGTACTTC. It translates to CASSLGALVHQETQYF.

The chain has TRBV7-9 and TRBJ1-6; 9 bases are a match to TRBD1. CDR1 SEHNR and CDR2 FQNEAQ come from the germline V gene (reference sequence). V lost 1 base and J lost 5; bases outside the gene matches: 0. The CDR3 runs to 15 residues. This CDR3 is CASSLGDRDNSPLHF. The CDR3 bases are TGTGCCAGCAGCTTAGGGGACAGGGATAATTCACCCCTCCACTTT.

The chain employs TRBV15 and TRBJ2-1; D unclear. V lost 2 bases to trimming and J lost 0 bases, with 14 bases between them. Germline loops: CDR1 LNHNV, CDR2 YYDKDF (reference sequence). This CDR3 comprises 17 residues. The CDR3 protein is CATSRPGLISSYNEQFF. CDR3 coding DNA: TGTGCCACCAGCAGACCGGGTCTTATAAGCTCCTACAATGAGCAGTTCTTC.

The chain recombines TRBV5-1 with TRBJ2-3; 7 nucleotides line up with TRBD2. Germline V lookup: CDR1 SGHRS, CDR2 YFSETQ. CDR3 length: 16 residues. J lost 0 bases, V lost 1 base, and 5 bases had no gene match. The CDR3 sequence is CASSLPGGRSTDTQYF. For the CDR3, the DNA is TGCGCCAGCAGCTTGCCGGGGGGACGAAGCACAGATACGCAGTATTTT.

The chain joins TRBV25-1 to TRBJ1-6, with 7 bases fitting TRBD1. This CDR3 is 16 amino acids long. V gave up 6 bases and J gave up 9 bases; unmatched junction bases: 14. Germline CDR1 MGHDK, CDR2 SYGVNS. The CDR3 region is CASSDLRQGGVSPLHF. The CDR3 DNA is TGTGCCAGCAGCGATTTGAGACAGGGAGGAGTTTCACCCCTCCACTTT.

In this sample, this clone turned up a few times. The J gene is TRBJ1-2, the V gene TRBV7-8; D is possibly TRBD1 (6 bases). Looked up from germline, CDR1 is SGHVS and CDR2 is FQNEAQ. Trimming took off 0 bases at V and 2 bases at J, with 13 bases between the two ends. This CDR3 has 16 amino acids. The CDR3 coding sequence is TGTGCCAGCAGCTTAGCGGGCAGGGGATCGAACTATGGCTACACCTTC. Translation gives CASSLAGRGSNYGYTF.

DNA for the CDR3: TGTGCCAGCAGCAGTCTAAGCGGGAGGAGCGGGAATGAGCAGTTCTTC. Protein: CASSSLSGRSGNEQFF. The V call is TRBV6-6, the J call TRBJ2-1; 9 bases are a match to TRBD2. The V gene end was trimmed by 6 bases and the J gene end by 7 bases; junction bases not matched to a gene: 13. The CDR3 consists of 16 residues. Germline CDR1 reads MNHNY; CDR2 reads SVGAGI (reference sequence).